This T cell receptor beta chain was retrieved from a study of blood T cell repertoires in COVID-19. Study at large: PBMCs, B-cell-depleted T cells, or T cells were the source of the cDNA or gDNA that made up the material.

CDR3 size: 11 residues. Germline assignment: CDR1 SNHLY and CDR2 FYNNEI. How the authors handled the data: Researchers report that nucleated cell counts were estimated from reference gene primer amplification. Assay used: immunoSEQ multiplex PCR; TCRdb lists only in-frame clones, some missing. Clonal size and the V and J genes are those of that table, whereas D and trimming came from the DNA. The sample consists of around 300,000 clones, about nine tenths of them appearing once. For this clone: Compared with germline, one end of the junction differs, possibly owing to a read error.

The TCR sequence derives from a woman aged 60-75 years who had recovered from COVID-19. Specimen: PBMCs or T cells enriched from blood (not recorded which). The chain links TRBV2 to TRBJ2-3, with a tentative D call TRBD2 (7 bases). CDR3: CASSSGTLTDF. CDR3 bases: TGTGCCAGCAGTAGCGGGACACTGACGGATTTT.